The rows below give T cell receptor beta chains drawn from one sample of a study of blood T cell repertoires in COVID-19. The protocol was immunoSEQ multiplex PCR, while the TCRdb copy is restricted to in-frame clones and leaves out a portion. The data hold a few hundred thousand clones, with about four fifths observed a single time. The sequencing sample was made of peripheral blood. The receptor source for this set is a woman aged 18-29 years with acute or convalescent COVID-19. Both conserved end residues are part of each CDR3. The order of the fields is V gene, D gene, clone size, J gene, CDR3 protein, CDR3 DNA. The D gene is left open where the match is weak. A row's size may be missing; if present it is once, few, many or a size class.

TRBV5-6	NA	NA	TRBJ1-2	CATRGGISRQYGYTF	TGTGCCACCCGGGGAGGAATCTCCCGGCAATATGGCTACACCTTC
TRBV4-2	TRBD1	NA	TRBJ1-1	CASSRRTGRDTEAFF	TGTGCCAGCAGCCGACGGACAGGGAGGGACACTGAAGCTTTCTTT
TRBV6-5	NA	NA	TRBJ2-4	CASSTQGFTKNIQYF	TGTGCCAGCAGTACCCAGGGGTTTACCAAAAACATTCAGTACTTC
TRBV5-5	NA	NA	TRBJ2-7	CASSLGGQFGYEQYF	TGTGCCAGCAGCTTGGGGGGGCAATTCGGGTACGAGCAGTACTTC
TRBV7-6	TRBD2	NA	TRBJ2-1	CASSPSSGTSYNEQFF	TGTGCCAGCAGCCCAAGTAGCGGGACCTCCTACAATGAGCAGTTCTTC
TRBV14	NA	few	TRBJ1-2	CASSLGRADYGYTF	TGTGCCAGCAGCCTCGGGAGGGCGGACTATGGCTACACCTTC
TRBV27	TRBD2	NA	TRBJ2-3	CASSLAGGADTQYF	TGTGCCAGCAGTTTGGCGGGAGGAGCAGATACGCAGTATTTT
TRBV25-1	NA	NA	TRBJ2-2	CASRPWGAGELFF	TGTGCCAGCCGCCCCTGGGGCGCCGGGGAGCTGTTTTTT
TRBV11-2	NA	NA	TRBJ2-4	CASTPDRTSHGNIQYF	TGTGCCAGCACCCCGGACAGAACGAGCCATGGAAACATTCAGTACTTC
TRBV29-1	NA	NA	TRBJ1-1	CSVQPPGGGTEAFF	TGCAGCGTCCAACCTCCTGGAGGTGGGACTGAAGCTTTCTTT
TRBV9	NA	few	TRBJ2-2	CASSVAPQNTGELFF	TGTGCCAGCAGCGTAGCCCCACAGAACACCGGGGAGCTGTTTTTT
TRBV7-2	NA	NA	TRBJ1-1	CASSPRRSNTEAFF	TGTGCCAGCAGCCCACGGCGGTCGAACACTGAAGCTTTCTTT
TRBV6-2/TRBV6-3	TRBD1	NA	TRBJ2-1	CASSLGQGRDEQFF	TGTGCCAGCAGTTTAGGACAGGGGAGGGATGAGCAGTTCTTC
TRBV6-4	TRBD2	NA	TRBJ2-3	CASSDGTSGATDTQYF	TGTGCCAGCAGTGACGGGACTAGCGGAGCCACAGATACGCAGTATTTT
TRBV2	NA	NA	TRBJ2-3	CASSETPGRLSTDTQYF	TGTGCCAGCAGTGAAACCCCTGGGAGGTTAAGCACAGATACGCAGTATTTT
TRBV7-2	NA	NA	TRBJ2-7	CASSTSSVGGYEQYF	TGTGCCAGCAGCACCTCTAGTGTAGGGGGCTACGAGCAGTACTTC
TRBV12-3/TRBV12-4	TRBD2	NA	TRBJ2-7	CASGRAFYEQYF	TGTGCCAGCGGGAGGGCCTTCTACGAGCAGTACTTC
TRBV9	NA	NA	TRBJ2-2	CASSARLVTGELFF	TGTGCCAGCAGCGCCCGCTTAGTCACCGGGGAGCTGTTTTTT
TRBV6-1	NA	NA	TRBJ1-2	CASSEVQGSNNYGYTF	TGTGCCAGCAGTGAAGTCCAGGGCTCAAACAACTATGGCTACACCTTC
TRBV5-6	NA	NA	TRBJ2-5	CASSLFASLETQYF	TGTGCCAGCAGCTTGTTTGCTAGTCTGGAGACCCAGTACTTC
TRBV28	NA	NA	TRBJ1-5	CASTFSNNQPQHF	TGTGCCAGCACCTTTAGCAACAATCAGCCCCAGCATTTT
TRBV6-1	NA	NA	TRBJ1-2	CASSDHSSSNYGYTF	TGTGCCAGCAGTGACCACAGTTCTTCTAACTATGGCTACACCTTC
TRBV28	TRBD1	NA	TRBJ2-7	CASSGDRIPYEQYF	TGTGCCAGCAGTGGGGACAGGATTCCCTACGAGCAGTACTTC
TRBV5-5	TRBD1	NA	TRBJ1-3	CASSRTGGQGTLSGNTIYF	TGTGCCAGCAGCCGGACAGGGGGACAGGGTACTCTCTCTGGAAACACCATATATTTT
TRBV5-1	NA	NA	TRBJ1-1	CASNLEGITEAFF	TGCGCCAGCAACCTGGAGGGGATCACTGAAGCTTTCTTT
TRBV29-1	TRBD1	few	TRBJ1-6	CSVVTGGGDNSPLHF	TGCAGCGTTGTGACAGGGGGCGGCGATAATTCACCCCTCCACTTT
TRBV6-5	TRBD2	NA	TRBJ2-1	CASSRVAGDNEQFF	TGTGCCAGCAGTAGAGTAGCGGGAGACAATGAGCAGTTCTTC
TRBV18	NA	NA	TRBJ2-5	CASSEVETQYF	TGTGCCAGCTCAGAGGTGGAGACCCAGTACTTC
TRBV28	NA	NA	TRBJ2-1	CASSFSLGQNAIGAYNEQFF	TGTGCCAGCAGTTTTAGCTTAGGGCAAAACGCGATAGGGGCCTACAATGAGCAGTTCTTC
TRBV4-3	NA	NA	TRBJ2-3	CASSVSGSTDTQYF	TGCGCCAGCAGCGTTAGCGGAAGCACAGATACGCAGTATTTT
TRBV2	TRBD1	NA	TRBJ2-1	CATARDRVNDEQFF	TGTGCCACAGCCCGTGACAGGGTTAACGATGAGCAGTTCTTC
TRBV5-4	TRBD1	many	TRBJ2-7	CASSGERQGAYGEQYF	TGTGCCAGCTCGGGAGAACGACAGGGGGCGTATGGCGAGCAGTACTTC
TRBV20-1	NA	once	TRBJ2-1	CSASLYSYNEQFF	TGCAGTGCTAGTTTGTACTCCTACAATGAGCAGTTCTTC
TRBV28	NA	NA	TRBJ1-1	CASSSFGGIGTEAFF	TGTGCCAGCAGTTCCTTTGGCGGGATCGGCACTGAAGCTTTCTTT
TRBV7-9	NA	NA	TRBJ1-1	CASSSQGIGTEAFF	TGTGCCAGCAGCTCTCAGGGAATTGGGACTGAAGCTTTCTTT
TRBV28	NA	NA	TRBJ1-1	CASSGATRIGNTEAFF	TGTGCCAGCAGTGGGGCCACCAGAATCGGGAACACTGAAGCTTTCTTT
TRBV9	NA	few	TRBJ2-7	CASSVGIVWGVHEQYF	TGTGCCAGCAGCGTAGGGATCGTGTGGGGGGTCCACGAGCAGTACTTC
TRBV18	NA	NA	TRBJ2-7	CASSVQGFGSYEQYF	TGTGCCAGCTCGGTGCAGGGTTTTGGGTCCTACGAGCAGTACTTC
TRBV27	TRBD2	NA	TRBJ2-7	CASSTLREGSYEQYF	TGTGCCAGCAGCACCCTGAGGGAGGGGTCCTACGAGCAGTACTTC
TRBV7-2	TRBD1	NA	TRBJ2-2	CASSWDRGGTGELFF	TGTGCCAGCAGCTGGGACAGGGGAGGCACCGGGGAGCTGTTTTTT
TRBV9	NA	NA	TRBJ2-5	CASSPKQRQTDPETQYF	TGTGCCAGCAGCCCGAAGCAGCGGCAAACAGATCCAGAGACCCAGTACTTC
TRBV7-2	NA	once	TRBJ2-3	CASSYKTPRQAYTQYF	TGTGCCAGCAGCTATAAAACACCTCGACAAGCCTATACGCAGTATTTT
TRBV19	TRBD2	NA	TRBJ2-1	CASSRGLAGGHYNEQFF	TGTGCCAGTAGTAGAGGGTTAGCGGGAGGGCACTACAATGAGCAGTTCTTC
TRBV28	TRBD2	NA	TRBJ2-2	CASSQDSSGRVTGELFF	TGTGCCAGCAGCCAGGATTCTAGCGGGAGAGTCACCGGGGAGCTGTTTTTT
TRBV15	NA	few	TRBJ2-1	CATSRDQGGPAVNEQFF	TGTGCCACCAGCAGAGATCAGGGAGGCCCCGCTGTTAATGAGCAGTTCTTC
TRBV6-5	NA	NA	TRBJ2-7	CASSYHRDKPYEQYF	TGTGCCAGCAGTTACCATAGGGACAAGCCCTACGAGCAGTACTTC
TRBV12-5	NA	NA	TRBJ2-5	CASGLSDRIQETQYF	TGTGCTAGTGGTCTAAGTGACAGGATCCAAGAGACCCAGTACTTC
TRBV27	TRBD2	NA	TRBJ2-2	CASSRELAGGPTGELFF	TGTGCCAGCAGCCGAGAACTAGCGGGAGGGCCCACCGGGGAGCTGTTTTTT
TRBV24-1	NA	NA	TRBJ2-5	CATSDSQGWETQYF	TGTGCCACCAGTGACAGTCAGGGCTGGGAGACCCAGTACTTC
TRBV28	TRBD1	few	TRBJ1-4	CASSSRDSYTANEKLFF	TGTGCCAGCAGTTCAAGGGACAGCTATACGGCTAATGAAAAACTGTTTTTT